The clone carrying this T cell receptor (beta chain) was counted a few times. With 5 bases removed from V and 2 bases from J, the gap between germline ends came to 19 bases. CDR3 size: 17 residues. Germline V gene lookup returns CDR1 LNHDA and CDR2 SQIVND (reference sequence). Each diagnosis was grounded in clinical symptoms, serum thyroxine and TRAb, thyroid ultrasound, and orbital computed tomography. This sample was included in a study of T cells in Graves' hyperthyroidism and ophthalmopathy. The investigators amplified TCR beta CDR3 regions from RNA transcripts. A first-round RT-PCR of the TCR CDR3 used the HTBI primer set. Via MiXCR, TCRdb re-called the multiplex PCR reads, giving one row per CDR3 protein. The sample includes about 700,000 distinct CDR3 sequences, less than 45% of them seen just once.

The genes are TRBV19 and TRBJ1-5; D uncertain. The receptor was derived from an adult man with Graves' disease, either hyperthyroidism or ophthalmopathy (not recorded which). Sequencing used peripheral blood or thyroid tissue (not recorded which). CDR3 region: CASSPRSSSLGNQPQHF. CDR3 nucleotide sequence: TGTGCCAGTAGTCCCCGAAGCTCAAGCCTCGGCAATCAGCCCCAGCATTTT. Filled out from reference TRBV19 and TRBJ1-5, the complete variable domain reads DGGITQSPKYLFRKEGQNVTLSCEQNLNHDAMYWYRQDPGQGLRLIYYSQIVNDFQKGDIAEGYSVSREKKESFPLTVTSAQKNPTAFYLCASSPRSSSLGNQPQHFGDGTRLSIL.